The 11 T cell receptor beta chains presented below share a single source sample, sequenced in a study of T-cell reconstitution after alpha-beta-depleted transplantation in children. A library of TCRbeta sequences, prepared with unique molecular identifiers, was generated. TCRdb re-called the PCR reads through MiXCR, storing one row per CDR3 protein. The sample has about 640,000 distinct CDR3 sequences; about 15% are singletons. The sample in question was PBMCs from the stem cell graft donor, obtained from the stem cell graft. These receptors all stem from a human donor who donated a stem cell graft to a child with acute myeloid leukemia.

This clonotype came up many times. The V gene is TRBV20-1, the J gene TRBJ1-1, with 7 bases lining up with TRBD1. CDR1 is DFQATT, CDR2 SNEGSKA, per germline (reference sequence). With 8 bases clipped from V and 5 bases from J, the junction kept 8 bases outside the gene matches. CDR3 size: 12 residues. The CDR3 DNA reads TGCAGTTGTAGACAGGGACGAACTGAAGCTTTCTTT. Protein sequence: CSCRQGRTEAFF.

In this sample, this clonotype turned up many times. The chain's CDR3 is CSAVMNTEAFF. CDR3 bases: TGCAGTGCTGTGATGAACACTGAAGCTTTCTTT. The rearrangement joins TRBV20-1 to TRBJ1-1, with unresolved D. The CDR3 has 11 residues. The germline V gene has CDR1 DFQATT and CDR2 SNEGSKA (reference sequence). Trimming cost V 5 bases and J 0 bases, with 4 bases left between them.

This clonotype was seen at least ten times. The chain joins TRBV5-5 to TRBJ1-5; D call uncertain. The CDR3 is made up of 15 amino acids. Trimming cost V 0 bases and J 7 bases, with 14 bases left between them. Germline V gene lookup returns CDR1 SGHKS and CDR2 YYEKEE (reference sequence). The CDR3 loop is CASSLGRVGSQPQHF. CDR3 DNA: TGTGCCAGCAGCTTGGGTAGGGTAGGAAGCCAGCCCCAGCATTTT.

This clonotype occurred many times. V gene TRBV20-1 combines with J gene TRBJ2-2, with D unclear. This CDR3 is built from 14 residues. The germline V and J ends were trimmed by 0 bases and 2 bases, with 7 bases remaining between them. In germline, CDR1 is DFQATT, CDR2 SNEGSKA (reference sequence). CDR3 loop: CSARDETNTGELFF. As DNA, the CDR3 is TGCAGTGCTAGAGATGAGACAAACACCGGGGAGCTGTTTTTT.

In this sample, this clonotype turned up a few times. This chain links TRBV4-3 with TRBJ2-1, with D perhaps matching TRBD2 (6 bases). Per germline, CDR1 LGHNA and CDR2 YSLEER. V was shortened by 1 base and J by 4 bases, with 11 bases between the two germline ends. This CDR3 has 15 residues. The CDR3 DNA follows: TGCGCCAGCAGCCAAGCCGGGACTCAATACAATGAGCAGTTCTTC. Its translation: CASSQAGTQYNEQFF.

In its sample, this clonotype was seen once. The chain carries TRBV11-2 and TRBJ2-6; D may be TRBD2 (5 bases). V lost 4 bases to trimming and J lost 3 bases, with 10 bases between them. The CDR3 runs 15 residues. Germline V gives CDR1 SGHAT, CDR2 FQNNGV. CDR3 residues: CASSSAGVGANVLTF. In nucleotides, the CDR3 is TGTGCCAGCAGCTCCGCGGGTGTTGGGGCCAACGTCCTGACTTTC.

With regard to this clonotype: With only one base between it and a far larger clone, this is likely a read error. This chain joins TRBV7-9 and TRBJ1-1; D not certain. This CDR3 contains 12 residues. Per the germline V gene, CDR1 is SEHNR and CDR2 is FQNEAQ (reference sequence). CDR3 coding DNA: TGTGCCACCAGCTTGGAGAACACTGAAGCTTTCTTT. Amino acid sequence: CATSLENTEAFF.

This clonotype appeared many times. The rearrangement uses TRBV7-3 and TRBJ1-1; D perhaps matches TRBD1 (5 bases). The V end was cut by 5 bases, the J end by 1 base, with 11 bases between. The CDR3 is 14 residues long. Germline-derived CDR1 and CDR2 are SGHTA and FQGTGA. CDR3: CASSAGTANTEAFF. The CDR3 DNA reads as TGTGCCAGCAGCGCCGGGACGGCGAACACTGAAGCTTTCTTT.

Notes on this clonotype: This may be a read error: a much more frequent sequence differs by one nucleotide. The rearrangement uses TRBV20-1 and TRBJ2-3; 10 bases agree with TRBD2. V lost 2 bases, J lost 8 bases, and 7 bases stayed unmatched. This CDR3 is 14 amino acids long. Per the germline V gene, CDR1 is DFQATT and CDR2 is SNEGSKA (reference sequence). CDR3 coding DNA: TGCAGTGCTAGAAGGGTAGCGGGGGGAGTTACGCAGTATTTT. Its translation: CSARRVAGGVTQYF.

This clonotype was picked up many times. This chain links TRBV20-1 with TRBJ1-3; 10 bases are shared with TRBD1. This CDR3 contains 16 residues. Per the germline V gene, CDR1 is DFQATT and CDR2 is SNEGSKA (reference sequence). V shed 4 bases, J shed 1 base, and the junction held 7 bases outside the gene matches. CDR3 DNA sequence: TGCAGTGCTATCGGGACAGGGGCTCGGTCTGGAAACACCATATATTTT. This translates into CSAIGTGARSGNTIYF.

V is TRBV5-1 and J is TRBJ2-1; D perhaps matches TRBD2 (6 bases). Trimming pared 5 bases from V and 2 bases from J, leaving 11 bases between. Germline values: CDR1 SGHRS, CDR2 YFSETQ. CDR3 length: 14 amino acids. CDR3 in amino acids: CASRAGGPYNEQFF. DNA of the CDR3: TGCGCCAGCAGAGCCGGGGGACCCTACAATGAGCAGTTCTTC.